The source of this T cell receptor (beta chain) is a study of PD-L1 blockade in urothelial cancer. Study-wide background: Starting at some point between 2014 and 2015, patients were given atezolizumab (1,200 mg intravenously every 3 weeks). Bladder-origin urothelial cancer in males covered twenty-five of 29 patients. Patients had received 0 to 3 prior chemotherapy regimens. Counts from blood samples showed a median of roughly 130,000 T cells.

Here immunoSEQ multiplex PCR was the method, and the copy in TCRdb shows in-frame clones only, minus some. Here the sample spans about 72,000 clones, approximately 83% being singletons. Time point described: pretreatment peripheral blood. The CDR3 runs to 15 residues. Germline V lookup: CDR1 SGDLS, CDR2 YYNGEE. V dropped 4 bases and J dropped 0; count of bases not matched to a gene: 4. The chain couples TRBV9 to TRBJ2-1, with TRBD1 identical over 7 bases. This receptor was taken from a man in his sixties with urothelial cancer. The sample was PBMCs, taken around atezolizumab (anti-PD-L1) treatment. The CDR3 DNA reads as TGTGCCAGCAGCATGACAGGGTTCTCCTACAATGAGCAGTTCTTC. Translating it yields CASSMTGFSYNEQFF.